The 21 T cell receptor beta chains in this list originate from one sample, sequenced in a study of neurological immune-mediated disorders (dated by TCRdb to about 2019). To prepare the library, 5' RACE was applied. Sequencing was carried out with an Illumina HiSeq 2500. TCRdb passed the public sequencing reads through fastp at Q25 and MiXCR, retaining productive beta sequences. CDR3 protein duplicates are merged, each entry listing the most common genes and DNA. The sample table holds roughly 36,000 distinct CDR3 sequences, of which approximately 14% were seen once. Of the sample, roughly 30% falls within the top ten clones. The sample was PBMCs. These receptors all come from a woman between 45 and 60 years old with HTLV-1-associated myelopathy (HAM/TSP).

The chain carries TRBV12-3 or TRBV12-4 and TRBJ2-1; no clear D. Trimming took 5 bases from V and 4 from J, leaving 9 bases between them. The CDR3 length is 13 residues. CDR3 region: CASSPKLYNEQFF. The CDR3 DNA reads as TGTGCCAGCAGTCCAAAGCTGTACAATGAGCAGTTCTTC.

This clonotype was seen ten or more times. V and J are TRBV3-1 and TRBJ1-5; tentative D call: TRBD1 (5 bases). The CDR3 runs 16 residues. V lost 1 base and J lost 6, with 16 bases in between. Germline V gene data show CDR1 as LGHDT and CDR2 as YNNKEL (reference sequence). CDR3 residues: CASSQGDRPLCQPQHF. DNA of the CDR3: TGTGCCAGCAGCCAAGGGGACCGACCTTTGTGTCAGCCCCAGCATTTT.

This clonotype was picked up a small number of times. The V gene is TRBV20-1, the J gene TRBJ2-3; TRBD1 matches 10 bases. In germline, CDR1 is DFQATT, CDR2 SNEGSKA (reference sequence). The CDR3 extends over 15 amino acids. The J segment lost 3 bases and the V segment lost 8 bases, leaving 11 bases of the junction unmatched. CDR3 in DNA: TGCAGTCCCACCGGGGGACAGGGGAGGACAGATACGCAGTATTTT. This encodes CSPTGGQGRTDTQYF.

This clonotype is labeled as medium-sized. The CDR3 bases are TGCAGTGCTAGAGATAAGGCGACAGCGGACCCCTATAATTCACCCCTCCACTTT. Its translation: CSARDKATADPYNSPLHF. The gene calls are TRBV20-1 and TRBJ1-6; possible D gene TRBD1, 5 bases. Germline lookup yields CDR1 DFQATT and CDR2 SNEGSKA (reference sequence). The CDR3 runs to 18 residues. V dropped 0 bases and J dropped 2 bases, with 17 bases sitting between them.

This clonotype has ten or more counts. This chain links TRBV10-3 with TRBJ2-7, with TRBD1 matching over 9 bases. Losses at the gene ends were 8 bases for V and 5 bases for J; bases not matched to a gene: 4. Germline-derived CDR1 and CDR2 are ENHRY and SYGVKD. The CDR3 sequence is 12 residues long. This CDR3 reads CAIRDRVNEQYF. The CDR3 DNA reads TGTGCCATCCGGGACAGGGTGAACGAGCAGTACTTC.

This clonotype was seen ten or more times. The chain employs TRBV10-3 and TRBJ2-3; D is ambiguous. This CDR3 has 12 amino acids. Between the trimmed V and J ends, which lost 2 bases and 5 bases, there was a span of 5 bases. CDR1 ENHRY and CDR2 SYGVKD come from the germline V gene. This CDR3 reads CAISETEDTQYF. CDR3 sequence (DNA): TGTGCCATCAGTGAGACCGAAGATACGCAGTATTTT.

At least ten counts were recorded for this clonotype. This sequence joins TRBV24-1 and TRBJ2-3, with 8 bases lining up with TRBD1. The V gene end was trimmed by 8 bases and the J gene end by 4 bases; junction bases not matched to a gene: 19. CDR3 size: 18 residues. The germline gives CDR1 KGHDR, CDR2 SFDVKD. The CDR3: CATTLHQGAKLPSDTQYF. Here the CDR3 DNA reads TGTGCCACCACCCTGCACCAGGGGGCCAAATTACCCTCAGATACGCAGTATTTT.

There are many counts of this clonotype. The gene calls are TRBV6-6 and TRBJ2-7; D gene uncertain. The CDR3 sequence is 12 residues long. The V gene lost 2 bases and the J gene lost 2 bases, with 4 bases spanning the gap. Germline CDR1 is MNHNY and CDR2 is SVGAGI (reference sequence). The CDR3 DNA reads TGTGCCAGCAGTTACACAGCCTACGAGCAGTACTTC. Encoded protein: CASSYTAYEQYF.

With respect to this clonotype: The junction shows a germline mismatch at one end, possibly a read error. The V gene is TRBV28, the J gene TRBJ2-3; no definite D call. CDR3 size: 14 residues. Germline CDR1 and CDR2: MDHEN and SYDVKM. CDR3 region: CASSPLSRGDTQYF. The CDR3 DNA is TGTGCCAGCAGTCCCCTGTCACGCGGAGATACACAGTATTTT.

This clonotype was counted at least ten times. The V call is TRBV27, the J call TRBJ1-2, with D maybe TRBD1 (5 bases). Trimming removed 5 bases from V and 8 bases from J, with 18 bases in between. This CDR3 comprises 14 residues. Per germline, CDR1 MNHEY and CDR2 SMNVEV (reference sequence). CDR3 DNA sequence: TGTGCCAGCAGTCCGACAGTAGGGGCAGGCGGCTACACCTTC. Amino acid sequence: CASSPTVGAGGYTF.

At least ten counts were recorded for this clonotype. The chain joins TRBV9 to TRBJ1-4; D ambiguous. The germline V gene has CDR1 SGDLS and CDR2 YYNGEE. Trimming removed 2 bases from V and 4 bases from J, with 6 bases in between. There are 13 residues in the CDR3. The CDR3 nucleotides are TGTGCCAGCAGCGTGCGCGGTAATGAAAAACTGTTTTTT. The encoded protein is CASSVRGNEKLFF.

This clonotype was seen at least ten times. The chain combines TRBV6-5 with TRBJ2-3, with 9 bases matching TRBD1. Germline CDR1 is MNHEY and CDR2 is SVGAGI. Trimming took 2 bases from V and 8 from J; bases not matched to a gene: 8. CDR3 length: 15 amino acids. The CDR3 sequence is CASSYKGQGGGTQYF. The CDR3 nucleotides are TGTGCCAGCAGTTACAAGGGACAGGGAGGGGGTACGCAGTATTTT.

Many counts were recorded for this clonotype. V and J are TRBV20-1 and TRBJ1-5; D may be TRBD1 (5 bases). V was cut by 3 bases and J by 4 bases, with 10 bases left in between. This CDR3 is 13 amino acids long. Germline CDR1 DFQATT, CDR2 SNEGSKA (reference sequence). The CDR3 loop reads CSASSGKNQPQHF. CDR3 in DNA: TGCAGTGCTAGCTCAGGGAAGAATCAGCCCCAGCATTTT.

This clonotype has at least ten counts. This CDR3 reads CASGGDSNTGELFF. The CDR3 DNA reads TGTGCCTCCGGGGGGGACAGCAACACCGGGGAGCTGTTTTTT. The J gene is TRBJ2-2, the V gene TRBV6-6, with D possibly matching TRBD2 (8 bases). Germline V gene data show CDR1 as MNHNY and CDR2 as SVGAGI (reference sequence). The CDR3 spans 14 residues. Deletions cut 11 bases from V and 2 bases from J, with 15 bases between.

This clonotype was detected ten times or more. The V gene is TRBV27, the J gene TRBJ1-1; no clear D gene. The V gene lost 5 bases and the J gene lost 3 bases, with 10 bases spanning the gap. This CDR3 has 13 amino acids. Germline CDR1 is MNHEY and CDR2 is SMNVEV (reference sequence). CDR3 DNA: TGTGCCAGCAGTAAGACCTCTTACACTGAAGCTTTCTTT. Its translation is CASSKTSYTEAFF.

The sample holds many counts of this clonotype. This sequence joins TRBV14 and TRBJ2-1; D possibly matches TRBD1 or TRBD2 (5 bases each). The germline V and J ends were trimmed by 2 bases and 10 bases, with 18 bases remaining between them. CDR1 SGHDN and CDR2 FVKESK come from the germline V gene. CDR3 size: 15 residues. CDR3 DNA: TGTGCCAGCAGCCAAAAGTACCGGACCGGGACGGAGCAGTTCTTC. Translated, it gives CASSQKYRTGTEQFF.

Ten or more counts support this clonotype. The chain joins TRBV20-1 to TRBJ1-2, with 12 bases fitting TRBD1. V was clipped by 0 bases and J by 7 bases; unmatched bases: 12. The CDR3 loop spans 17 amino acids. Germline CDR1 is DFQATT and CDR2 is SNEGSKA (reference sequence). DNA of the CDR3: TGCAGTGCTAGAGACTCCCTAGGTGGGACAGGGGGCGGTGGCTACACCTTC. Translated: CSARDSLGGTGGGGYTF.

This clonotype was counted ten times or more. The chain has TRBV14 and TRBJ2-3; 8 bases are shared with TRBD1. The CDR3 consists of 16 residues. The V segment lost 4 bases and the J segment 1 base; nucleotides outside the gene matches: 7. CDR1 SGHDN and CDR2 FVKESK come from the germline V gene. The CDR3 DNA is TGTGCCAGCAGCCGTGCTTCAGGGGGCGGCACAGATACGCAGTATTTT. Amino acids: CASSRASGGGTDTQYF. The full variable domain, rest sourced from reference TRBV14 and TRBJ2-3, is EAGVTQFPSHSVIEKGQTVTLRCDPISGHDNLYWYRRVMGKEIKFLLHFVKESKQDESGMPNNRFLAERTGGTYSTLKVQPAELEDSGVYFCASSRASGGGTDTQYFGPGTRLTVL.

This clonotype has ten or more counts. This chain uses TRBV2 with TRBJ2-7; D gene ambiguous. The CDR3 loop spans 13 amino acids. The germline V gene encodes CDR1 SNHLY and CDR2 FYNNEI. V gave up 7 bases and J gave up 1 base, with 11 bases separating them. CDR3 in DNA: TGTGCCAGCAAGTCCGGCGGATCCTACGAGCAGTACTTC. This codes for CASKSGGSYEQYF.

This clonotype has a count of ten or more. The chain carries TRBV21-1 and TRBJ1-5. TRBV21-1 is given as a pseudogene. This CDR3 is built from 18 residues. For the CDR3, the DNA is TGTGCCAGCAGCCCCTGGCGGGAGGGGGAATCTGGCAATCAGCCCCAGCATTTT. Protein: CASSPWREGESGNQPQHF.

For this clonotype: The DNA is left out, because the CDR3 cannot be placed on it with certainty; the CDR3 is given as TCRdb lists it. J is TRBJ2-1 and V is TRBV7-8; the table names TRBD2, a call not compared with the DNA. The CDR3 length equals 21 residues, ends included. Germline values: CDR1 SGHVS, CDR2 FQNEAQ. This chain's CDR3 is CASSFYICSALGTSGAPPLFF.